This passage covers 31 T cell receptor beta chains from one sample sequenced in a study of Ad26.COV2.S vaccination and SARS-CoV-2 variants. Stated treatment: over 15 received Ad26.COV2.S at low or high dose, single or two shots; about 5 received placebo; per-sample allocation not given. Sampling was done on day 63 after the first vaccine or placebo injection. Data came from immunoSEQ multiplex PCR; TCRdb stores just in-frame clones and leaves some out. The data show hundreds of thousands of clones, with roughly 90% seen just once and around 6.1% held by the top ten. This specimen consisted of peripheral blood, obtained in a trial of Ad26.COV2.S vaccine versus placebo. The origin of the receptors is a person between 18 and 65 years old who received the Ad26.COV2.S COVID-19 vaccine or a placebo.

The gene calls are TRBV6-2 or TRBV6-3 and TRBJ2-2; the D is unclear. Germline lookup yields CDR1 MNHEY and CDR2 SVGEGT. The V and J ends lost 5 bases and 8 bases respectively, with 12 bases between them. The CDR3 spans 13 residues. CDR3 nucleotides: TGTGCCAGCAGTCTTTTAACTGGTGGGGAGCTGTTTTTT. It is translated as CASSLLTGGELFF.

The genes are TRBV12-3 or TRBV12-4 and TRBJ2-2; unclear D gene. The CDR3 length is 11 residues. The V end was cut by 2 bases, the J end by 8 bases, with 3 bases between. The CDR3 bases are TGTGCCAGCAGTTTATGGGGGGAGCTGTTTTTT. This sequence encodes CASSLWGELFF.

V is TRBV6-2 or TRBV6-3 and J is TRBJ1-1; D perhaps matches TRBD1 (6 bases). V was shortened by 2 bases and J by 3 bases, with 19 bases between the two germline ends. CDR3 length: 17 amino acids. CDR1 and CDR2 from the germline V gene are MNHEY and SVGEGT. CDR3 DNA sequence: TGTGCCAGCAGTTACCCGGGGGCCCGAACCTTTGACACTGAAGCTTTCTTT. It encodes CASSYPGARTFDTEAFF.

The table lists this clone with a few counts. The V and J genes are TRBV29-1 and TRBJ2-7, with 8 bases identical to TRBD2. This CDR3 is 12 amino acids long. CDR1 and CDR2 from the germline V gene are SQVTM and ANQGSEA. The V gene end was trimmed by 4 bases and the J gene end by 4 bases; junction bases not matched to a gene: 3. CDR3: CSVAEREYEQYF. CDR3 coding DNA: TGCAGCGTTGCGGAGCGGGAGTACGAGCAGTACTTC.

The rearrangement joins TRBV30 to TRBJ2-7; TRBD1 agrees at 9 bases. This CDR3 region has 13 residues. Germline trimming cut 3 bases from V and 0 bases from J; bases unmatched to any gene: 0. Germline assignment: CDR1 GTSNPN and CDR2 SVGIG (reference sequence). The CDR3: CAWRDRGSYEQYF. CDR3 nucleotide sequence: TGTGCCTGGAGGGACAGGGGCTCCTACGAGCAGTACTTC.

The CDR3 DNA follows: TGTGCCAGCCAGGTTCGGGGCACAGATACGCAGTATTTT. Protein product: CASQVRGTDTQYF. J is TRBJ2-3 and V is TRBV7-3, with D hard to call. Germline loops: CDR1 SGHTA, CDR2 FQGTGA. CDR3 size: 13 residues. Deletions cut 8 bases from V and 1 base from J, with 10 bases between.

This chain uses TRBV7-3 with TRBJ2-3, with TRBD2 identical over 7 bases. The J segment lost 6 bases and the V segment lost 5 bases, leaving 8 bases of the junction unmatched. The CDR3 contains 14 residues. The germline V gene has CDR1 SGHTA and CDR2 FQGTGA. CDR3 sequence: CASSGTTGSDTQYF. The CDR3, as DNA: TGTGCCAGCAGCGGGACTACGGGTTCGGATACGCAGTATTTT.

The chain employs TRBV27 and TRBJ2-1; TRBD2 agrees at 11 bases. The CDR3 runs 15 residues. CDR1 and CDR2 (germline): MNHEY, SMNVEV (reference sequence). V dropped 6 bases and J dropped 6; count of bases not matched to a gene: 7. The chain's CDR3 is CASSPGLAGFNEQFF. In DNA, the CDR3 is TGTGCCAGCAGCCCCGGACTAGCGGGCTTCAATGAGCAGTTCTTC.

The CDR3 region is CASSLTPDRAYEQYF. CDR3 sequence (DNA): TGTGCCAGCAGTTTAACTCCGGACAGGGCCTACGAGCAGTACTTC. This chain joins TRBV27 and TRBJ2-7, with TRBD1 matching over 8 bases. The CDR3 extends over 15 amino acids. The germline V gene has CDR1 MNHEY and CDR2 SMNVEV (reference sequence). The trim removed 2 bases at V and 2 bases at J, leaving 5 bases unmatched.

The J gene is TRBJ2-1, the V gene TRBV28; 8 nucleotides line up with TRBD2. Germline-derived CDR1 and CDR2 are MDHEN and SYDVKM. The CDR3 is 16 residues long. The trim removed 7 bases at V and 2 bases at J, leaving 10 bases unmatched. CDR3 sequence reads: CASIPYLSGAYNEQFF. CDR3 DNA sequence: TGTGCCAGCATTCCTTATCTTAGCGGGGCCTACAATGAGCAGTTCTTC.

The gene calls are TRBV7-9 and TRBJ2-7, with TRBD2 identical over 16 bases. Unmatched junction bases numbered 10, after V lost 5 bases and J lost 0 bases. Germline V lookup: CDR1 SEHNR, CDR2 FQNEAQ (reference sequence). The CDR3 contains 19 residues. The CDR3 coding sequence is TGTGCCAGCAGCCAACCGGGACTAGCGGGAGGGCCAGCCTCCTACGAGCAGTACTTC. Encoded protein: CASSQPGLAGGPASYEQYF.

The J gene is TRBJ2-2, the V gene TRBV5-5; the match to TRBD1 covers 9 bases. CDR1 is SGHKS, CDR2 YYEKEE, per germline (reference sequence). This CDR3 region has 15 residues. V lost 5 bases, J lost 5 bases, and 7 bases stayed unmatched. CDR3 sequence reads: CASSSGTGFTGELFF. The CDR3 DNA is TGTGCCAGCAGTTCCGGGACAGGGTTTACCGGGGAGCTGTTTTTT.

This clone appeared a few times. V usage is TRBV5-1 and J usage is TRBJ2-7; 7 bases agree with TRBD1. The ends lost 2 bases at V and 2 bases at J; junction bases unmatched: 10. The CDR3 has 16 amino acids. Germline V gene data show CDR1 as SGHRS and CDR2 as YFSETQ. The CDR3 bases are TGCGCCAGCAGCTTTGGGAACAGGGGTTTTACCTACGAGCAGTACTTC. Its protein is CASSFGNRGFTYEQYF.

The chain has TRBV2 and TRBJ2-4; D unclear. The CDR3 is 12 amino acids. The germline V gene encodes CDR1 SNHLY and CDR2 FYNNEI. V lost 8 bases and J 2 bases, leaving 7 bases between the germline ends. This CDR3 reads CASVTTKNIQYF. For the CDR3, the DNA is TGTGCCAGCGTTACTACCAAAAACATTCAGTACTTC.

This chain connects TRBV28 to TRBJ1-5, with 7 bases identical to TRBD1. Trimming cost V 6 bases and J 6 bases; bases outside gene matches: 8. CDR1 MDHEN and CDR2 SYDVKM come from the germline V gene. The CDR3 spans 14 residues. CDR3 residues: CASRIGGRGQPQHF. The DNA for the CDR3 is TGTGCCAGCAGGATAGGGGGCCGCGGTCAGCCCCAGCATTTT.

The J gene is TRBJ2-7, the V gene TRBV18; tentative D call: TRBD1 (5 bases). This CDR3 has 14 residues. Germline lookup yields CDR1 KGHSH and CDR2 LQKENI. Trimming pared 3 bases from V and 3 bases from J, leaving 12 bases between. The CDR3 DNA reads as TGTGCCAGCTCACCGGACATTGGGCTCTACGAGCAGTACTTC. Residues: CASSPDIGLYEQYF.

This chain uses TRBV11-2 with TRBJ2-1; TRBD2 matches at 7 bases. The V gene end was trimmed by 1 base and the J gene end by 3 bases; junction bases not matched to a gene: 12. CDR1 SGHAT and CDR2 FQNNGV come from the germline V gene. The CDR3 runs to 18 residues. As DNA, the CDR3 is TGTGCCAGCAGCTTAGTGGTTGGTGGCGGGGGTCGCTACAATGAGCAGTTCTTC. This translates into CASSLVVGGGGRYNEQFF.

The CDR3 sequence: CASSSQGFTEAFF. In DNA form, the CDR3 reads TGCGCCAGCAGCTCTCAGGGTTTCACTGAAGCTTTCTTT. V gene TRBV5-1 combines with J gene TRBJ1-1; weak D call: TRBD1 (5 bases). This CDR3 has 13 residues. The germline CDR1 and CDR2 sequences are SGHRS and YFSETQ. Trimming removed 3 bases at V and 4 bases at J, with 10 bases between.

V and J are TRBV6-5 and TRBJ1-1; no firm D call. V lost 8 bases and J 4 bases, leaving 8 bases between the germline ends. The CDR3 runs to 11 residues. CDR1 MNHEY and CDR2 SVGAGI come from the germline V gene. The chain's CDR3 is CASARGTEAFF. DNA of the CDR3: TGTGCCAGCGCCCGGGGCACTGAAGCTTTCTTT.

This chain uses TRBV7-2 with TRBJ1-2; D ambiguous. Germline V CDR1 and CDR2: SGHTA, FQGNSA. CDR3 length: 14 amino acids. The V end lost 0 bases, the J end lost 3 bases, and 8 bases lay between the germline ends. CDR3 sequence: CASSLAGAYYGYTF. The CDR3 DNA sequence: TGTGCCAGCAGCTTAGCAGGAGCTTACTATGGCTACACCTTC. Filled out from reference TRBV7-2 and TRBJ1-2, the complete variable domain reads GAGVSQSPSNKVTEKGKDVELRCDPISGHTALYWYRQSLGQGLEFLIYFQGNSAPDKSGLPSDRFSAERTGGSVSTLTIQRTQQEDSAVYLCASSLAGAYYGYTFGSGTRLTVV.

The rearrangement joins TRBV7-9 to TRBJ2-7; no clear D. There are 17 residues in the CDR3. V was clipped by 1 base and J by 1 base, with 17 bases between them. Germline V CDR1 and CDR2: SEHNR, FQNEAQ (reference sequence). CDR3 sequence reads: CASSLVSWARSSYEQYF. Written as DNA, the CDR3 is TGTGCCAGCAGCTTAGTAAGTTGGGCCAGGTCATCCTACGAGCAGTACTTC.

The V and J genes are TRBV28 and TRBJ2-7; 9 positions match TRBD1. The length of the CDR3 is 14 residues. Per germline, CDR1 MDHEN and CDR2 SYDVKM. The CDR3 loop reads CAIKPGQGSYEQYF. The CDR3, as DNA: TGTGCTATAAAACCGGGACAGGGATCCTACGAGCAGTACTTC.

V gene TRBV2 combines with J gene TRBJ2-1; no clear D. The CDR3 spans 14 residues. Trimming stripped 7 bases from V and 2 bases from J, with 12 bases between. Germline CDR1 and CDR2: SNHLY and FYNNEI. CDR3 sequence (DNA): TGTGCCAGCACCATGTCGCCTACCTACAATGAGCAGTTCTTC. Amino acid sequence: CASTMSPTYNEQFF.

The chain couples TRBV21-1 to TRBJ2-5; TRBD1 is the table's D call and was not checked against the DNA. TRBV21-1 is deemed a pseudogene. The CDR3 covers 13 residues. CDR3 bases: TGTGCCAGCAGCAAAGAGGGGTGGGGGACCCAGTACTTC. It codes for CASSKEGWGTQYF.

On this clone itself: The same CDR3 also results from other DNA sequences found in this sample. The chain couples TRBV19 to TRBJ2-2; D remains ambiguous. The CDR3 is 13 residues long. Germline lookup yields CDR1 LNHDA and CDR2 SQIVND (reference sequence). V lost 5 bases and J lost 5, with 9 bases in between. CDR3 in amino acids: CASSQRRTGELFF. In nucleotides, the CDR3 is TGTGCCAGTAGTCAACGGCGAACCGGGGAGCTGTTTTTT.

This clone was recorded only once. This chain joins TRBV30 and TRBJ1-2; no reliable D call. This CDR3 has 14 amino acids. V lost 3 bases and J 7 bases, leaving 18 bases between the germline ends. CDR1 is GTSNPN and CDR2 is SVGIG in the germline V gene (reference sequence). The CDR3 is CAWRRGVSARGYTF. CDR3 in DNA: TGTGCCTGGAGGCGCGGGGTGTCAGCGCGTGGCTACACCTTC.

A few counts support this clone. The chain has TRBV5-1 and TRBJ1-4, with 9 bases fitting TRBD1. Trimming removed 5 bases from V and 8 bases from J; junction bases left unmatched: 7. CDR1 is SGHRS and CDR2 is YFSETQ in the germline V gene. CDR3 length: 14 amino acids. Here the CDR3 reads CASRRDREREKLFF. The CDR3 DNA reads as TGCGCCAGCAGACGGGACAGGGAAAGGGAAAAACTGTTTTTT.

CDR3 sequence reads: CASSPYSTEAFF. The DNA for the CDR3 is TGTGCCAGCTCACCGTACAGCACTGAAGCTTTCTTT. The rearrangement uses TRBV18 and TRBJ1-1; D is ambiguous. Germline V gene lookup returns CDR1 KGHSH and CDR2 LQKENI. V gave up 3 bases and J gave up 4 bases, with 6 bases separating them. This CDR3 is built from 12 residues.

This clone was detected many times. The J gene is TRBJ1-1, the V gene TRBV6-5; TRBD1 might be the D (6 bases). Trimming stripped 6 bases from V and 7 bases from J, with 18 bases between. The CDR3 has 14 residues. The germline V gene encodes CDR1 MNHEY and CDR2 SVGAGI. CDR3 amino acids: CASSQDGGRGEAFF. DNA for the CDR3: TGTGCCAGCAGCCAAGACGGGGGCCGGGGTGAAGCTTTCTTT.

The gene calls are TRBV30 and TRBJ1-1, with 10 bases identical to TRBD1. The CDR3 has 14 amino acids. The germline V gene encodes CDR1 GTSNPN and CDR2 SVGIG (reference sequence). The V gene end was trimmed by 4 bases and the J gene end by 7 bases; junction bases not matched to a gene: 9. The CDR3 reads CAWTDGTGVSEAFF. The CDR3 coding sequence is TGTGCCTGGACGGACGGGACAGGGGTAAGTGAAGCTTTCTTT.

The chain is built from TRBV5-6 and TRBJ2-1; D is possibly TRBD1 or TRBD2 (5 bases each). The V gene's germline CDR1 is SGHDT and CDR2 YYEEEE. Trimming removed 2 bases at V and 4 bases at J, with 13 bases between. The CDR3 is 15 amino acids. The CDR3 here is CASSFRVGLYNEQFF. The CDR3 bases are TGTGCCAGCAGCTTCAGGGTAGGACTTTACAATGAGCAGTTCTTC.